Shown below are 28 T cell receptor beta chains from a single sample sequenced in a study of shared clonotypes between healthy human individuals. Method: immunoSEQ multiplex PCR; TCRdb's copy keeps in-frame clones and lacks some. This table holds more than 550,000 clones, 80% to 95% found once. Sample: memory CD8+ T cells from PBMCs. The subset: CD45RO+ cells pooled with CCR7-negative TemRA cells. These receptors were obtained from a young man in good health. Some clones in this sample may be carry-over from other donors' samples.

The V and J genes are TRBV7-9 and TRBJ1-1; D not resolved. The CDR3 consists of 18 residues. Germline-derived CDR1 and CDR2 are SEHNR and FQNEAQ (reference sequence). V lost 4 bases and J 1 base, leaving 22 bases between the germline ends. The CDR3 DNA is TGTGCCAGCAGCTCATTCCCAGACGCGAGATTACCGAACACTGAAGCTTTCTTT. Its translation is CASSSFPDARLPNTEAFF.

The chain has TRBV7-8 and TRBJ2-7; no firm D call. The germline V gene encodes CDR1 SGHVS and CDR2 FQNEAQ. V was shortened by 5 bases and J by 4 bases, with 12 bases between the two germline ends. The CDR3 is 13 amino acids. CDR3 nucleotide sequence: TGTGCCAGCAGCCCTGCCCCGGGTTACGAGCAGTACTTC. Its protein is CASSPAPGYEQYF.

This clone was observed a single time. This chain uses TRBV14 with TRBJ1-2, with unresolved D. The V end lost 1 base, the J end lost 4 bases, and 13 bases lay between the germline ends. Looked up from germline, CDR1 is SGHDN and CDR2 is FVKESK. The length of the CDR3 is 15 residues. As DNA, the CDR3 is TGTGCCAGCAGCCAAGGGAGAGGTCCCAGCTATGGCTACACCTTC. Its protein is CASSQGRGPSYGYTF.

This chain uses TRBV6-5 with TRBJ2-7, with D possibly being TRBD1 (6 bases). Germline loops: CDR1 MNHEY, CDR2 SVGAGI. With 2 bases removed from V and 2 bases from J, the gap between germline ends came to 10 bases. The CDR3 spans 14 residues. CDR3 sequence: CASSYRDNPYEQYF. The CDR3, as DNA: TGTGCCAGCAGTTACCGGGACAACCCCTACGAGCAGTACTTC.

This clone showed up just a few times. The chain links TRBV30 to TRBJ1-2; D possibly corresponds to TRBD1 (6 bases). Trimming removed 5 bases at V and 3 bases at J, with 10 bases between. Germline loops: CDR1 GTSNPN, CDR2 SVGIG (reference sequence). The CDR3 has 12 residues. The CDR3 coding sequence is TGTGCCTGGGTTCGGACAGACTATGGCTACACCTTC. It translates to CAWVRTDYGYTF.

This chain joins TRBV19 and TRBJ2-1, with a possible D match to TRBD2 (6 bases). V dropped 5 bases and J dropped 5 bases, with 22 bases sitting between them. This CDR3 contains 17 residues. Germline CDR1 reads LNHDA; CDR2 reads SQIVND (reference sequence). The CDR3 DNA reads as TGTGCCAGTAGTCCGGGGGAGGCAGAATTATTTCACAATGAGCAGTTCTTC. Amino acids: CASSPGEAELFHNEQFF. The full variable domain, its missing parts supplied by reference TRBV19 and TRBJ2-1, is DGGITQSPKYLFRKEGQNVTLSCEQNLNHDAMYWYRQDPGQGLRLIYYSQIVNDFQKGDIAEGYSVSREKKESFPLTVTSAQKNPTAFYLCASSPGEAELFHNEQFFGPGTRLTVL.

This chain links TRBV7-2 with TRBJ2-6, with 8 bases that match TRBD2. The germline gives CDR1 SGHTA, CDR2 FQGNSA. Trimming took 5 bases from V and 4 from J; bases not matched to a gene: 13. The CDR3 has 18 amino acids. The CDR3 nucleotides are TGTGCCAGCAGCACGAGAACTAGCGGAGTTTTCGGGGCCAACGTCCTGACTTTC. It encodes CASSTRTSGVFGANVLTF.

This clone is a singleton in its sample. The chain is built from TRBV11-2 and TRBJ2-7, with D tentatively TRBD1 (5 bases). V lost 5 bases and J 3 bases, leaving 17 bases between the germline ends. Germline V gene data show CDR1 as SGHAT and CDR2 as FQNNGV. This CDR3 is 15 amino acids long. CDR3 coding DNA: TGTGCCAGCAGCCTCTGGGGCGGCGGATTCTACGAGCAGTACTTC. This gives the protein CASSLWGGGFYEQYF.

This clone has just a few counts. The CDR3 sequence: CATSTTSKLQGEAFF. CDR3 sequence (DNA): TGTGCCACCAGCACGACTTCGAAGTTACAGGGGGAAGCTTTCTTT. This chain uses TRBV15 with TRBJ1-1; TRBD1 matches at 7 bases. The CDR3 is made up of 15 amino acids. Unmatched junction bases numbered 13, after V lost 4 bases and J lost 8 bases. Germline assignment: CDR1 LNHNV and CDR2 YYDKDF (reference sequence).

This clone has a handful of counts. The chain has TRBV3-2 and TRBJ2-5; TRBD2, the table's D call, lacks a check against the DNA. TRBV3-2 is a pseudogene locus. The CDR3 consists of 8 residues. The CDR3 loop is CAPETQYF. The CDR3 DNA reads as TGTGCCCCGGAGACCCAGTACTTC.

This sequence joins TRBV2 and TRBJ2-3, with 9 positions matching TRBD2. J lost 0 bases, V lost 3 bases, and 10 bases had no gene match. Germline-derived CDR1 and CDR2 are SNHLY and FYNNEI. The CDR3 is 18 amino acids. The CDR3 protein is CASSESASGKHSTDTQYF. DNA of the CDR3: TGTGCCAGCAGTGAGTCGGCTAGCGGGAAGCACAGCACAGATACGCAGTATTTT.

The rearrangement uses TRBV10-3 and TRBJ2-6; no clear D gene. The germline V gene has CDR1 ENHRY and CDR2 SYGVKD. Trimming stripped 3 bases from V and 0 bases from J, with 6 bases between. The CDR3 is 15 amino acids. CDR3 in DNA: TGTGCCATCAGTGATTTACTCTCTGGGGCCAACGTCCTGACTTTC. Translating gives CAISDLLSGANVLTF.

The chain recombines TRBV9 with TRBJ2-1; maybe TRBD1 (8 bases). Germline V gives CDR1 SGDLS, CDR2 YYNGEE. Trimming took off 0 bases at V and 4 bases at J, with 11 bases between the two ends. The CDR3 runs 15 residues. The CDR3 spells CASSVVQGGYNEQFF. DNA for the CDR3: TGTGCCAGCAGCGTAGTACAGGGGGGGTACAATGAGCAGTTCTTC.

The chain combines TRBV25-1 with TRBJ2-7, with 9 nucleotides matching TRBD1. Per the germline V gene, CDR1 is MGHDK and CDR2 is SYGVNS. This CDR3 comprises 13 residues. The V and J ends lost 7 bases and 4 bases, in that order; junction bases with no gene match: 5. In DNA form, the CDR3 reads TGTGCCAGCACCCCGGACAGGGGTTACGAGCAGTACTTC. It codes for CASTPDRGYEQYF.

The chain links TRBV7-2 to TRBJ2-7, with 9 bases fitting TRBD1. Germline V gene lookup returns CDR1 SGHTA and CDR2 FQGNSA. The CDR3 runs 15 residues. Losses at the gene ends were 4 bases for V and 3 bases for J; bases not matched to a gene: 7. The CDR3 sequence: CASSSPGTGHYEQYF. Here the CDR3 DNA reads TGTGCCAGCAGCTCCCCCGGGACAGGGCACTACGAGCAGTACTTC.

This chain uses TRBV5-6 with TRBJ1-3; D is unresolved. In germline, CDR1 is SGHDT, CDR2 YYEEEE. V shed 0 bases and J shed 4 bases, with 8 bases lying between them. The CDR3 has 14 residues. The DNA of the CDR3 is TGTGCCAGCAGCTTGGTTGTTTCCGGAAACACCATATATTTT. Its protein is CASSLVVSGNTIYF.

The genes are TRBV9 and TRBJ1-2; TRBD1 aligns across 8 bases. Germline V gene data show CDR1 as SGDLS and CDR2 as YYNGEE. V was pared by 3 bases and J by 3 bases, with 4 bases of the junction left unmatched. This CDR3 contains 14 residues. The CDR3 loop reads CASSGRGLYYGYTF. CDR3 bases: TGTGCCAGCAGCGGCAGGGGGCTATACTATGGCTACACCTTC.

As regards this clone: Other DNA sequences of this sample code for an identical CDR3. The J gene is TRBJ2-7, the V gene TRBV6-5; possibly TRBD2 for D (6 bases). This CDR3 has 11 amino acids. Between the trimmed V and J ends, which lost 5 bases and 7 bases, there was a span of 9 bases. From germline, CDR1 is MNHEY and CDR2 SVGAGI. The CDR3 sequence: CASSPGGEQYF. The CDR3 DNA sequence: TGTGCCAGCAGTCCCGGAGGGGAGCAGTACTTC.

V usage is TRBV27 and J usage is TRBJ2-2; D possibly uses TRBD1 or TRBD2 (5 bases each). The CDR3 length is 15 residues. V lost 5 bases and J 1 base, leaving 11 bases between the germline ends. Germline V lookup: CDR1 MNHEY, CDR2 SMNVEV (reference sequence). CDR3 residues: CASSRRDRNTGELFF. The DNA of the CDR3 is TGTGCCAGCAGTCGCAGGGACCGGAACACCGGGGAGCTGTTTTTT.

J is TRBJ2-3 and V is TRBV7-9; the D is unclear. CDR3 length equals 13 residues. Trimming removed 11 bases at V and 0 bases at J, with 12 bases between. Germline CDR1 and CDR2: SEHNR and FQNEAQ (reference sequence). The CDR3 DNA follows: TGTGCCGGCTCCACCGCAAGCACAGATACGCAGTATTTT. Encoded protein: CAGSTASTDTQYF.

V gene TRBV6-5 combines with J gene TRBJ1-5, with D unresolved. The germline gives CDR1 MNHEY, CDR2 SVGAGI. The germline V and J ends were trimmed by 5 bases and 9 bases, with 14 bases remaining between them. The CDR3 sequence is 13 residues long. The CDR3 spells CASSPRIPRPQHF. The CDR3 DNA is TGTGCCAGCAGTCCTAGGATCCCGCGGCCCCAGCATTTT.

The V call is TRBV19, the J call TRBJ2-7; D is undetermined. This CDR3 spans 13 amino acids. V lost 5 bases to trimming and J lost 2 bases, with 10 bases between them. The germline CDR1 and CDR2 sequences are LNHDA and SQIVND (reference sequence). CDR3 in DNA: TGTGCCAGTAGTGGCGAAATCCCCTACGAGCAGTACTTC. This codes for CASSGEIPYEQYF. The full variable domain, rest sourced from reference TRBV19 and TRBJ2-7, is DGGITQSPKYLFRKEGQNVTLSCEQNLNHDAMYWYRQDPGQGLRLIYYSQIVNDFQKGDIAEGYSVSREKKESFPLTVTSAQKNPTAFYLCASSGEIPYEQYFGPGTRLTVT.

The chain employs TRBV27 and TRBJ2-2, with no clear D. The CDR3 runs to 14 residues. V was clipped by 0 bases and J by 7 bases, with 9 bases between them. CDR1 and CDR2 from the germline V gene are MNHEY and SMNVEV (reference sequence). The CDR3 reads CASSLSIFIGELFF. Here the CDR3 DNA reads TGTGCCAGCAGTTTATCGATTTTTATCGGGGAGCTGTTTTTT.

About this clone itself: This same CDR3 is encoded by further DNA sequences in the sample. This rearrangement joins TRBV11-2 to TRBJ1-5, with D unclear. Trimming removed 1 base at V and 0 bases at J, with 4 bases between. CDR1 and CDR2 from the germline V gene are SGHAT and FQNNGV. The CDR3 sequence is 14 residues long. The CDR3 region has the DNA TGTGCCAGCAGCTTAGGGGGTAGCAATCAGCCCCAGCATTTT. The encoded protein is CASSLGGSNQPQHF.

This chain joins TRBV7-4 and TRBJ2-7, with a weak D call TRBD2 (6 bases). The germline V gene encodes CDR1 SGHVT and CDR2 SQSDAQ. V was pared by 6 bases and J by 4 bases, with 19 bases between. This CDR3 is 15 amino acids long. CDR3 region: CASRGIVEGRYEQYF. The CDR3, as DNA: TGTGCCAGCAGGGGTATAGTGGAAGGGAGGTACGAGCAGTACTTC.

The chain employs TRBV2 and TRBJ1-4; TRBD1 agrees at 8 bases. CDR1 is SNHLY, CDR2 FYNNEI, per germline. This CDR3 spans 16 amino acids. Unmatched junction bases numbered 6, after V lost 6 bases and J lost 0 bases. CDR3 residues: CASRDPGQATNEKLFF. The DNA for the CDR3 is TGTGCCAGCAGGGACCCGGGACAGGCAACTAATGAAAAACTGTTTTTT.

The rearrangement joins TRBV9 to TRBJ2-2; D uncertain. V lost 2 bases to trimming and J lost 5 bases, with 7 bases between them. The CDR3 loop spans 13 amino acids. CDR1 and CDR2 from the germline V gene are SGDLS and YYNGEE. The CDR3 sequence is CASSVGRTGELFF. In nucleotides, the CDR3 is TGTGCCAGCAGCGTTGGTAGGACCGGGGAGCTGTTTTTT.

The CDR3 is CASSTGTGGNEQFF. Here the CDR3 DNA reads TGTGCCAGCAGTACTGGGACAGGAGGGAATGAGCAGTTCTTC. The rearrangement links TRBV27 to TRBJ2-1; 8 nucleotides line up with TRBD1. Germline CDR1 is MNHEY and CDR2 is SMNVEV (reference sequence). CDR3 length: 14 residues. V was clipped by 5 bases and J by 7 bases; unmatched bases: 7.